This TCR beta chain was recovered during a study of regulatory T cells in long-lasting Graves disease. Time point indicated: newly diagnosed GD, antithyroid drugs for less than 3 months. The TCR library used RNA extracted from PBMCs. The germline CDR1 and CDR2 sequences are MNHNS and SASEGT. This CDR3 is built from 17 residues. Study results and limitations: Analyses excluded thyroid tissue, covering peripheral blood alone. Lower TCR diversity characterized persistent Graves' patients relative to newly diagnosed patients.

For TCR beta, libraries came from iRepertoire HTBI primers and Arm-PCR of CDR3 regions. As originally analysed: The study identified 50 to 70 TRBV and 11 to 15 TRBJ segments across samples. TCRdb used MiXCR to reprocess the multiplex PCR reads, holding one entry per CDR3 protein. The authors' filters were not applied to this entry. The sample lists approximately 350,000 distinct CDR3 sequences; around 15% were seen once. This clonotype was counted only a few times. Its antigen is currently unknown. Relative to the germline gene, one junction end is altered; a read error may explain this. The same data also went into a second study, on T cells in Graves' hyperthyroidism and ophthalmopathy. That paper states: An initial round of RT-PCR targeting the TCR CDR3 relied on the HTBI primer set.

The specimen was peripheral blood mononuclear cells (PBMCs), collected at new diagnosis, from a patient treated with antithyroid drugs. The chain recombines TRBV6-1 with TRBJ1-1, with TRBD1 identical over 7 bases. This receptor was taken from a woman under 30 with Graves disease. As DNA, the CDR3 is TGTGCCGGCAGTGAATTGGGCCGGGACAGAATGAACACTGAAGCTTTCTTT. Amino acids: CAGSELGRDRMNTEAFF.